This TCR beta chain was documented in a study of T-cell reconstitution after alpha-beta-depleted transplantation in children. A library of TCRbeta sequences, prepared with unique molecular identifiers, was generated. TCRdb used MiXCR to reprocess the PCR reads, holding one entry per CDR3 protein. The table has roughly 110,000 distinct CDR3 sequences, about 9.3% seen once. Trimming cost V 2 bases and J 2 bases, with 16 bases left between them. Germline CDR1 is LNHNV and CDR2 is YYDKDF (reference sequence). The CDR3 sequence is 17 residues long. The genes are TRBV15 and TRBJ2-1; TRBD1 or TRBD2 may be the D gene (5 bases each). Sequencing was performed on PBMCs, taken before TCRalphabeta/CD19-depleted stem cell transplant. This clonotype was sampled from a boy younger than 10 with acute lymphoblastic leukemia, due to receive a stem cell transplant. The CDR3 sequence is CATSRKPRGVTYNEQFF. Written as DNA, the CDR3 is TGTGCCACCAGCAGAAAACCTAGAGGGGTGACCTACAATGAGCAGTTCTTC.